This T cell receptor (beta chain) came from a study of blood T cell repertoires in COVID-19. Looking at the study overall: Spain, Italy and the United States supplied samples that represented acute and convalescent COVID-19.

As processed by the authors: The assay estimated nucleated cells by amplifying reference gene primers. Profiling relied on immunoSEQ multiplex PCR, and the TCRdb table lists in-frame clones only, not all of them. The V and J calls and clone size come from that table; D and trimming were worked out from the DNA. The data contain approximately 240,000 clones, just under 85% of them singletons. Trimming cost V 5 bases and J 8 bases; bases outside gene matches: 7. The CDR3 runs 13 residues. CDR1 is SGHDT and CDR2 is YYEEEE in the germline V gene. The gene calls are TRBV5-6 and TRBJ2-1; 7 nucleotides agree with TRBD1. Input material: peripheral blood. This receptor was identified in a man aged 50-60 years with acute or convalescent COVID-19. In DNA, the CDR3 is TGTGCCAGCAGTCTCGCAGGGGGTCATGAGCAGTTCTTC. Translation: CASSLAGGHEQFF.